A single sample is the source of the 3 T cell receptor beta chains below, sequenced in a study of blood T cells in healthy people across ages. It was with a sample-barcoded 5' primer and a J-beta primer mix that a second PCR of roughly 7 to 12 cycles was run. TCRdb reprocessed the 5' RACE reads via MiXCR and lists one record per CDR3 protein. The top ten hold around an eighth of the sample, which has some 900,000 distinct CDR3 sequences, roughly 50% seen once. The sample consisted of blood. The origin of the receptors is a man aged 30 to 45 in good health.

This clonotype turned up a few times. The V and J genes are TRBV7-2 and TRBJ2-1; 7 nucleotides match TRBD1. CDR1 is SGHTA, CDR2 FQGNSA, per germline. The CDR3 length is 16 residues. The junction had 10 bases not matched to a gene; V was cut back by 1 base and J by 7 bases. This CDR3 reads CASSLGPGQRVNEQFF. The CDR3 DNA reads as TGTGCCAGCAGCTTAGGCCCGGGACAGCGCGTAAATGAGCAGTTCTTC.

This clonotype was recorded a few times. The CDR3 protein is CASSLAMRLDTQYF. CDR3 sequence (DNA): TGCGCCAGCAGCTTGGCCATGCGGTTGGATACGCAGTATTTT. The V gene is TRBV5-1, the J gene TRBJ2-3; D uncertain. This CDR3 spans 14 amino acids. V lost 0 bases, J lost 6 bases, and 11 bases lay in between. Germline V gives CDR1 SGHRS, CDR2 YFSETQ.

V is TRBV7-2 and J is TRBJ2-3; D is unresolved. The germline CDR1 and CDR2 sequences are SGHTA and FQGNSA. Trimming took 1 base from V and 0 from J, leaving 8 bases between them. This CDR3 contains 15 residues. Here the CDR3 reads CASSLGYQSTDTQYF. CDR3 nucleotide sequence: TGTGCCAGCAGCTTAGGGTACCAGAGCACAGATACGCAGTATTTT.